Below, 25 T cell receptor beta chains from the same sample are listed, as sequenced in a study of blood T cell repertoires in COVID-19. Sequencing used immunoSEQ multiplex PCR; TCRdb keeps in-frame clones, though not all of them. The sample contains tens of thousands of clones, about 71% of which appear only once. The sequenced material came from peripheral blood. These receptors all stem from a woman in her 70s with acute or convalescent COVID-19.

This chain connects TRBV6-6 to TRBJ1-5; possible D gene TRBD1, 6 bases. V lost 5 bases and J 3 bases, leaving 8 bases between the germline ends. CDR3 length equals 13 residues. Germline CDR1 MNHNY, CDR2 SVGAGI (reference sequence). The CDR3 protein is CASSGTPNQPQHF. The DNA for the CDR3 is TGTGCCAGCAGTGGGACACCCAATCAGCCCCAGCATTTT.

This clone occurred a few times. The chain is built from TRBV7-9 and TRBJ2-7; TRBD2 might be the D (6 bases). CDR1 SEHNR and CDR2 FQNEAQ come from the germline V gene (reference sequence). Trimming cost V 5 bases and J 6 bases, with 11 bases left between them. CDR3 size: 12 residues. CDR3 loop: CASSLLGGEQYF. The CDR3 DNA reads TGTGCCAGCAGCCTACTGGGGGGCGAGCAGTACTTC.

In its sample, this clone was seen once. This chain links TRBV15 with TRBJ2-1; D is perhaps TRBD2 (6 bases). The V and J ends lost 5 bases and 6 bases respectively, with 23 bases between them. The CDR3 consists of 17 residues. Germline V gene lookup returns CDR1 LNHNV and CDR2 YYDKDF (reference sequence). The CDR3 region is CATSGRPGLLTSNEQFF. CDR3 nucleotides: TGTGCCACCAGCGGAAGACCGGGACTCCTCACGTCCAATGAGCAGTTCTTC.

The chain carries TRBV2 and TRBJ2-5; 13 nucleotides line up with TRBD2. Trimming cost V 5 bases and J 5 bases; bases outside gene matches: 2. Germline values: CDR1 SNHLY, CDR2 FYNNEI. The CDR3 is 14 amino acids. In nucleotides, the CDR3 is TGTGCCAGCAGTAAACTAGCGGGGGGGGAGACCCAGTACTTC. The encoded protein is CASSKLAGGETQYF.

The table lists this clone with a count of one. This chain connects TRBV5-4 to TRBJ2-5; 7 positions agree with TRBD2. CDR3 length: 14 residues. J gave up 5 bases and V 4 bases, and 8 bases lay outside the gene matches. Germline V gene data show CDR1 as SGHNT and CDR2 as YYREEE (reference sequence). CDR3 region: CASSNGLVLETQYF. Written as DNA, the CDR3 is TGTGCCAGCAGCAACGGACTAGTCCTGGAGACCCAGTACTTC.

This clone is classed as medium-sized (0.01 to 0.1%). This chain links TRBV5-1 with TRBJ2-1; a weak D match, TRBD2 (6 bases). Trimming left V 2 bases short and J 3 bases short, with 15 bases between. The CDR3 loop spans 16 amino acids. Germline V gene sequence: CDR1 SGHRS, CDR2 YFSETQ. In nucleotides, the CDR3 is TGCGCCAGCAGCTTCGAGGGACTGGGATTCTACAATGAGCAGTTCTTC. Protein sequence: CASSFEGLGFYNEQFF.

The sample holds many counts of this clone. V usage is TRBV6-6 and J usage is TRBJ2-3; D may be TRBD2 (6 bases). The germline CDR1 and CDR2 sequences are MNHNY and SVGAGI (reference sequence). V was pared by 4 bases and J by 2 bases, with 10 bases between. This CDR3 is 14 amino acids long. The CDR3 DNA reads TGTGCCAGCAGTTGGGGGGAATACACAGATACGCAGTATTTT. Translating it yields CASSWGEYTDTQYF.

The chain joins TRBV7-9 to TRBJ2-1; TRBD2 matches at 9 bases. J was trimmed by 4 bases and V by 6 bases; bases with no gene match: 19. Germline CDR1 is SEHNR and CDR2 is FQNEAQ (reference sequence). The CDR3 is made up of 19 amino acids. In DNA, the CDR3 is TGTGCCAGCAGTCCCGTTCTCCCGACTAGCGGCAGACCTTACAATGAGCAGTTCTTC. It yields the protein CASSPVLPTSGRPYNEQFF.

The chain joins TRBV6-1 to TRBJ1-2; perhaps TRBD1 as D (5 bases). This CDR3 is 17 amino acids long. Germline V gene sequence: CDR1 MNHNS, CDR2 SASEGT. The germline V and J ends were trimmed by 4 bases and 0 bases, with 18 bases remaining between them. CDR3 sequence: CASSGLFWDSSNYGYTF. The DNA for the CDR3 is TGTGCCAGCAGTGGACTTTTCTGGGACTCATCTAACTATGGCTACACCTTC.

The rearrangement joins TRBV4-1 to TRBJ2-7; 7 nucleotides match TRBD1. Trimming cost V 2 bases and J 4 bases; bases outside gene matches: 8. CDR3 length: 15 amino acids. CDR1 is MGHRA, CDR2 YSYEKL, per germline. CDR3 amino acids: CASSQSKGARYEQYF. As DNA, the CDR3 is TGCGCCAGCAGCCAAAGCAAGGGGGCACGATACGAGCAGTACTTC.

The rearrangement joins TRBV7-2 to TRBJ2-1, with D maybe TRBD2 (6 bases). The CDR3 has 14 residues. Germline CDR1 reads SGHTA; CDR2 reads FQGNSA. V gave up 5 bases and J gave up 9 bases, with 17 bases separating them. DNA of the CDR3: TGTGCCAGCAGCCTCCAGGGAGGTGCTGGTGAGCAGTTCTTC. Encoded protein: CASSLQGGAGEQFF.

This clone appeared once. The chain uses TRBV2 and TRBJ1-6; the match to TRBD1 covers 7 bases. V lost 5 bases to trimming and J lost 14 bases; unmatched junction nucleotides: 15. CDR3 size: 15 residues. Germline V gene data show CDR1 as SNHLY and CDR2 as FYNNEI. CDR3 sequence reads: CASSMWGTAPAALHF. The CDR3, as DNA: TGTGCCAGCAGTATGTGGGGGACAGCCCCCGCGGCCCTCCACTTT.

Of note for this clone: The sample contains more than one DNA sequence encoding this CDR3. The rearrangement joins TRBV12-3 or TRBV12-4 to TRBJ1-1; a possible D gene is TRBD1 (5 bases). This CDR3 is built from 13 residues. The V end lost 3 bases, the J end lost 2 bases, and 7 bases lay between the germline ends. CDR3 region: CASSLGPNTEAFF. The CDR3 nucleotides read TGTGCCAGCAGTTTGGGGCCCAACACTGAAGCTTTCTTT.

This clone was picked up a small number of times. The CDR3 region has the DNA TGTGCCACCTCCGGGGGTGGGCATGAGCAGTTCTTC. Encoded protein: CATSGGGHEQFF. The gene calls are TRBV24-1 and TRBJ2-1, with D maybe TRBD2 (6 bases). Germline V lookup: CDR1 KGHDR, CDR2 SFDVKD. V lost 9 bases to trimming and J lost 8 bases, with 13 bases between them. This CDR3 spans 12 amino acids.

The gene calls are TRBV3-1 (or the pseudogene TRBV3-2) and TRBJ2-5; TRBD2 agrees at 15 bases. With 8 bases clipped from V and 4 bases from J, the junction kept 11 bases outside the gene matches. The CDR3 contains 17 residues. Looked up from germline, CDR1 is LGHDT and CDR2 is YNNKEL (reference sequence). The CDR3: CASSGTSGGLGGETQYF. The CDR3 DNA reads TGTGCCAGCTCAGGGACTAGCGGGGGGCTTGGTGGAGAGACCCAGTACTTC.

The CDR3, as DNA: TGCAGTGCTAGTGCGACTAGCGGGTTCCAAGAGACCCAGTACTTC. Translation gives CSASATSGFQETQYF. The chain has TRBV20-1 and TRBJ2-5; 10 positions agree with TRBD2. The germline V gene encodes CDR1 DFQATT and CDR2 SNEGSKA (reference sequence). V was pared by 3 bases and J by 1 base, with 5 bases of the junction left unmatched. This CDR3 contains 15 residues.

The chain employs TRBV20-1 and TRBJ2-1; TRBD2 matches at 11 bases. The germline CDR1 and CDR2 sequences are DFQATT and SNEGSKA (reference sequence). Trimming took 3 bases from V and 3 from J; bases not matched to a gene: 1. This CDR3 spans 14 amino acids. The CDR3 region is CSASSGGVYNEQFF. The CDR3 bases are TGCAGTGCTAGTAGCGGGGGGGTCTACAATGAGCAGTTCTTC.

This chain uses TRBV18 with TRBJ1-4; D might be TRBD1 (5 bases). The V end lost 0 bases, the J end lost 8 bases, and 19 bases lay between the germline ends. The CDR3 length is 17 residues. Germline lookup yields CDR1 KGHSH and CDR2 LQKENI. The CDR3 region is CASSPPSGTAGREKLFF. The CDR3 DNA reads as TGTGCCAGCTCACCACCTTCCGGGACCGCCGGGAGGGAAAAACTGTTTTTT.

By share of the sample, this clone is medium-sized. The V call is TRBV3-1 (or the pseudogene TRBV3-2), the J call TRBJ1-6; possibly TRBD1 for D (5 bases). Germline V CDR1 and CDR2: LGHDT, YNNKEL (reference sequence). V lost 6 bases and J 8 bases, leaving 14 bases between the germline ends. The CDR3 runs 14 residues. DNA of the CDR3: TGTGCCAGCAGTCCAGGGTTAGGGGATTCACCCCTCCACTTT. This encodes CASSPGLGDSPLHF.

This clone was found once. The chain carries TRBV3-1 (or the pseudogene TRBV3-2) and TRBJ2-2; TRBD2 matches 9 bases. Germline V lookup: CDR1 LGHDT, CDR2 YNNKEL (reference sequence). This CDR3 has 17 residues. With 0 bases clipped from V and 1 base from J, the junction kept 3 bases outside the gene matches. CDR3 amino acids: CASSQESLAGNTGELFF. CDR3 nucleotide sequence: TGTGCCAGCAGCCAAGAGTCACTAGCGGGGAACACCGGGGAGCTGTTTTTT.

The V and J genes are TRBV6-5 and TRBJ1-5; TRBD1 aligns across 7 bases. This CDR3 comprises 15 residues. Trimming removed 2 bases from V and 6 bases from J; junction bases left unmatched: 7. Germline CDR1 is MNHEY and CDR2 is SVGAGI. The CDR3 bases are TGTGCCAGCAGTTACACAGGGGAGAGTGCTCAGCCCCAGCATTTT. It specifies CASSYTGESAQPQHF.

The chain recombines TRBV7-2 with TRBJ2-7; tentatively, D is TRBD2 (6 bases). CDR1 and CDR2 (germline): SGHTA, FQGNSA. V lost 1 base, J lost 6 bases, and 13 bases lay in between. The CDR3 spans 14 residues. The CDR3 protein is CASSLDLGGTEQYF. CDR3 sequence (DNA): TGTGCCAGCAGCTTAGACTTGGGGGGTACCGAGCAGTACTTC.

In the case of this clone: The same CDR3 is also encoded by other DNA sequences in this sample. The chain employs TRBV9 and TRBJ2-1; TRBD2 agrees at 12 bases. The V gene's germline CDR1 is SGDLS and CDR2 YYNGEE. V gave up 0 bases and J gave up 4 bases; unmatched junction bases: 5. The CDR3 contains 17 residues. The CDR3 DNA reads TGTGCCAGCAGCGTAGGGCTAGCGGGGGGGCGATACAATGAGCAGTTCTTC. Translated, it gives CASSVGLAGGRYNEQFF.

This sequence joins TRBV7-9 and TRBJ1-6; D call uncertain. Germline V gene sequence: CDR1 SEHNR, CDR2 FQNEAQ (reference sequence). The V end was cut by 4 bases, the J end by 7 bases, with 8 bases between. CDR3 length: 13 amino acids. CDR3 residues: CASSSSRNSPLHF. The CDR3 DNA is TGTGCCAGCAGCTCCTCTAGAAATTCACCCCTCCACTTT.

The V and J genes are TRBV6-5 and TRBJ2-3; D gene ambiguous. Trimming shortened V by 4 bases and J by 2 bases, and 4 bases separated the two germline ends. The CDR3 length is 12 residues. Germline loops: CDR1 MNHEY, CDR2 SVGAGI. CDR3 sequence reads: CASSSVTDTQYF. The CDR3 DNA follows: TGTGCCAGCAGTTCTGTCACAGATACGCAGTATTTT.